A few counts support the clone carrying this T cell receptor (beta chain). Its antigen remains unidentified. This entry comes from a study of shared clonotypes between healthy human individuals. General study results and limits: Some clonotypes were shared by all four sorted-subset donors, while others were not shared. The non-shared ones had lower generation probabilities than the shared ones.

Donors were healthy HIV-negative adults without recent acute infections or vaccinations. Every immunoSEQ plate was one replicate of a subset's evenly spread DNA. The table came from immunoSEQ multiplex PCR; TCRdb's copy has only in-frame clones and leaves some out. Of 1.4 million or so clones listed, about 98.5% are singletons. The germline V gene has CDR1 KGHSH and CDR2 LQKENI. Trimming took off 0 bases at V and 7 bases at J, with 13 bases between the two ends. The CDR3 covers 15 residues. The chain is built from TRBV18 and TRBJ1-5; no reliable D call. Sequenced input: naive CD4+ T cells sorted from blood. As for subset: CD45RA+ positively selected. This TCR was recovered from a man aged 25 to 40 in good health. The CDR3 nucleotides are TGTGCCAGCTCACCACCGGGAAGGGAATACCAGCCCCAGCATTTT. Its protein product is CASSPPGREYQPQHF.